This TCR beta chain stems from a study of blood T cells in healthy people across ages (dated by TCRdb to the mid-2010s). A note on the overall study: Template switching captured roughly one uniquely barcoded TCR beta cDNA molecule per two T cells in model experiments. To track age-related changes in TCR beta repertoire diversity, the study relied on deep sequencing normalized with unique cDNA molecular identifiers. Donors were grouped into four age groups: young (average 16 years), middle-aged (39), aged (about 60) and long-lived (over 80). To avoid experimental bias, donors of different ages were distributed randomly across sequencing lanes. For two donors (one aged 18 to 30 and one aged 80 or older), the study analyzed two additional independent replicas of 1 million unique cDNA reads from the same blood draw.

CDR1 is given as SEHNR and CDR2 as FQNEAQ, both from the germline V gene (reference sequence). Including cysteine and phenylalanine, the CDR3 has 14 amino acids. Of the read, only the CDR3 DNA is kept; its 42 bases are in frame from base 1. This clonotype was counted between two and nine times. Its binding antigen is unknown. The sample holds no much larger clone one base away, and base qualities are not on file. Overall study results and their limits: Donor CMV infection status was unknown, potentially confounding age-related changes in expanded clonotypes. Total diversity estimates from one million sequenced T cells were considered lower bounds and underestimates. A strong correlation was found between observed TCR beta diversity and the percentage of naive T cells measured by flow cytometry. Compared with the aged group, more naive CD4+ T cells, fewer expanded clones and increased TCR diversity were shown by the long-lived group, suggesting age selection. As age increased, observed TCR beta diversity per million T cells dropped in a roughly linear way, and a significant reduction was already evident by age 40. Bulk unsorted PBMC profiling prevented conclusive comparison of naive and antigen-experienced compartments.

The 35 to 40 donors, aged roughly 6 to 95 years, were systemically healthy Caucasian individuals from Russia. Each donor gave approximately 9.3 milliliters of peripheral blood, collected into EDTA-treated Vacutainer tubes. Ficoll-Paque density-gradient centrifugation was used to isolate PBMCs, with at least 6 million obtained per sample. Trizol reagent was used to extract total RNA from PBMCs, with at least 5.5 micrograms per sample. For every donor, flow cytometry on a PBMC aliquot measured the percentage of naive CD45RAhigh/CD27high T cells. Receptors were amplified or captured by 5' RACE. The sample was run on an Illumina HiSeq 2500. A second PCR of about 6 to 11 cycles was performed with a sample-barcoded 5' primer and a J-beta primer mix. A unique molecular identifier was introduced onto each TCR beta cDNA molecule by a template-switch 5' adaptor carrying 12 random nucleotides. Each sample yielded at least 2.5 million CDR3-containing paired-end reads. The Mint cDNA synthesis kit, primed by a TRBC-specific oligonucleotide, was used to synthesize first-strand cDNA from all RNA. All cDNA was treated with uracil-DNA glycosylase and then went through a first 18-cycle PCR with the universal primers M1SS and BC2_uni_R. Per the original workflow: Normalization of each sample was performed by random selection of 1 million high-quality reads, each carrying a distinct molecular identifier. Reads sharing molecular identifiers were discarded rather than binned into consensus sequences. MiTCR, set to a Q25 quality threshold and the strictest error-elimination algorithm, was used for CDR3 identification, clonotype clustering and error correction. A nonparametric unseen species model with Euler transformation was used to estimate lower-bound total TCR beta diversity. The public reads were run again by TCRdb, first through fastp at Q25 and then through MiXCR, and only productive beta chains were kept. Here each entry gathers all rows of one CDR3 protein and keeps the most common genes and DNA. The V and J calls here are based on TCRdb, not the publication. Present in this sample are 700,000 to 1,000,000 distinct CDR3 sequences, more than 40% of which were seen just once. The ten most abundant clones make up 15% to 25% of the sample.

The sequence was collected from a man aged 55 to 69 in good health. Sample: blood. The rearranged segments are TRBV7-9 and TRBJ2-5; the D gene remains uncertain. The last part of the DNA fits TRBJ2-7 better; the J call may be wrong. The CDR3 protein: CASSLVGLDYEQYF. The sequence in DNA is TGTGCCAGCAGCTTAGTAGGTCTAGACTACGAGCAGTACTTC.